Below are 22 T cell receptor beta chains sequenced from a single sample in a study of response to subunit inactivated influenza vaccine. Each CDR3 protein is one row after TCRdb ran MiXCR on the RT-PCR reads. The sample includes fewer than 650,000 distinct CDR3 sequences, over 10% of them seen just once. Sequenced here: PBMCs from blood, sampled 40 to 50 days after vaccination. The receptors originated from a man over 45 who received an inactivated influenza vaccine.

This clonotype was observed a handful of times. The chain joins TRBV12-3 or TRBV12-4 to TRBJ1-5; D unresolved. The CDR3 length is 14 residues. V was pared by 1 base and J by 3 bases, with 7 bases between. CDR3 nucleotide sequence: TGTGCCAGCAGTTTAGGTAGCAACAATCAGCCCCAGCATTTT. This codes for CASSLGSNNQPQHF.

This clonotype was recorded many times. The chain employs TRBV12-3 or TRBV12-4 and TRBJ2-1, with D hard to call. V was trimmed by 6 bases and J by 9 bases, leaving 9 bases between them. The CDR3 is 11 amino acids. The CDR3 here is CASSLSGEQFF. The CDR3 DNA is TGTGCCAGCAGCTTAAGTGGTGAGCAGTTCTTC.

This clonotype has a count of ten or more. The chain combines TRBV6-2 or TRBV6-3 with TRBJ2-1; 11 positions agree with TRBD2. Trimming took 1 base from V and 8 from J; bases not matched to a gene: 10. The CDR3 sequence is 17 residues long. The V gene's germline CDR1 is MNHEY and CDR2 SVGEGT. The CDR3 coding sequence is TGTGCCAGCAGTTACTTAGCGGGAGGGCCCTCCCACCATGAGCAGTTCTTC. Residues: CASSYLAGGPSHHEQFF.

This sequence joins TRBV20-1 and TRBJ2-4, with TRBD1 matching over 7 bases. Per the germline V gene, CDR1 is DFQATT and CDR2 is SNEGSKA (reference sequence). The CDR3 is 14 amino acids. With V trimmed by 6 bases and J by 2 bases, 7 bases remained unmatched. The CDR3 DNA reads TGCAGTGCCAGTGACAGGGCGTCCAAAAACATTCAGTACTTC. It yields the protein CSASDRASKNIQYF.

The rearrangement joins TRBV6-2 or TRBV6-3 to TRBJ1-5, with unresolved D. V dropped 0 bases and J dropped 0 bases, with 9 bases sitting between them. This CDR3 region has 16 residues. Germline assignment: CDR1 MNHEY and CDR2 SVGEGT. This chain's CDR3 is CASSYSGSRSNQPQHF. DNA for the CDR3: TGTGCCAGCAGTTACTCGGGCAGCCGTAGCAATCAGCCCCAGCATTTT.

At least ten counts were recorded for this clonotype. The rearrangement uses TRBV9 and TRBJ2-5, with D uncertain. CDR1 SGDLS and CDR2 YYNGEE come from the germline V gene. The CDR3 covers 14 residues. V was clipped by 0 bases and J by 5 bases, with 11 bases between them. CDR3: CASSVGSGWETQYF. The CDR3 DNA is TGTGCCAGCAGCGTAGGTTCGGGCTGGGAGACCCAGTACTTC. The full variable domain, its missing parts supplied by reference TRBV9 and TRBJ2-5, is DSGVTQTPKHLITATGQRVTLRCSPRSGDLSVYWYQQSLDQGLQFLIQYYNGEERAKGNILERFSAQQFPDLHSELNLSSLELGDSALYFCASSVGSGWETQYFGPGTRLLVL.

This sequence joins TRBV20-1 and TRBJ1-1; TRBD1 agrees at 7 bases. CDR1 DFQATT and CDR2 SNEGSKA come from the germline V gene (reference sequence). The CDR3 is made up of 15 amino acids. Unmatched junction bases numbered 7, after V lost 0 bases and J lost 3 bases. The CDR3 is CSARDPRQGDTEAFF. In DNA, the CDR3 is TGCAGTGCTAGAGATCCCAGGCAGGGGGACACTGAAGCTTTCTTT.

This rearrangement joins TRBV12-3 or TRBV12-4 to TRBJ2-2, with D unresolved. The CDR3 runs to 15 residues. V dropped 4 bases and J dropped 0 bases, with 9 bases sitting between them. CDR3 amino acids: CASSWTSANTGELFF. The CDR3 nucleotides read TGTGCCAGCAGTTGGACCTCGGCGAACACCGGGGAGCTGTTTTTT.

This clonotype was recorded a few times. The chain carries TRBV20-1 and TRBJ2-1; perhaps TRBD2 as D (5 bases). V was clipped by 7 bases and J by 4 bases, with 11 bases between them. The V gene's germline CDR1 is DFQATT and CDR2 SNEGSKA (reference sequence). The length of the CDR3 is 12 residues. The CDR3 loop reads CSGLPTYNEQFF. The CDR3 DNA reads TGCAGTGGACTACCTACTTACAATGAGCAGTTCTTC.

This clonotype came up many times. The chain couples TRBV20-1 to TRBJ2-3, with 11 bases identical to TRBD2. Germline V gene sequence: CDR1 DFQATT, CDR2 SNEGSKA (reference sequence). The V segment lost 5 bases and the J segment 0 bases; nucleotides outside the gene matches: 4. This CDR3 contains 15 residues. The CDR3 nucleotides are TGCAGTGCTGCAGGGACTAGCGGAAGCACAGATACGCAGTATTTT. Protein: CSAAGTSGSTDTQYF.

This chain joins TRBV27 and TRBJ2-5; D unclear. Between the trimmed V and J ends, which lost 4 bases and 0 bases, there was a span of 9 bases. The CDR3 is 14 residues long. CDR1 is MNHEY and CDR2 is SMNVEV in the germline V gene (reference sequence). The CDR3 sequence is CASSSFPYQETQYF. DNA for the CDR3: TGTGCCAGCAGTTCTTTTCCGTACCAAGAGACCCAGTACTTC.

This clonotype was seen only a few times. The chain is built from TRBV20-1 and TRBJ1-5, with 8 bases fitting TRBD1. The germline V gene has CDR1 DFQATT and CDR2 SNEGSKA (reference sequence). This CDR3 has 14 residues. Trimming at V came to 2 bases and at J to 5 bases, leaving 5 bases not matched to a gene. CDR3 nucleotide sequence: TGCAGTGCTAGACGGGGACAGGTTGATCAGCCCCAGCATTTT. Translated: CSARRGQVDQPQHF.

This clonotype was recorded a few times. The CDR3 nucleotides are TGTGCCAGCAGCTTAACTAGCGGGAGGGCCCTGGGCAATGAGCAGTTCTTC. Its protein is CASSLTSGRALGNEQFF. The V and J genes are TRBV7-3 and TRBJ2-1, with TRBD2 matching 11 bases. CDR1 SGHTA and CDR2 FQGTGA come from the germline V gene. This CDR3 comprises 17 residues. The J segment lost 6 bases and the V segment lost 0 bases, leaving 7 bases of the junction unmatched. Full variable domain (rest looked up from reference TRBV7-3 and TRBJ2-1): GAGVSQTPSNKVTEKGKYVELRCDPISGHTALYWYRQSLGQGPEFLIYFQGTGAADDSGLPNDRFFAVRPEGSVSTLKIQRTERGDSAVYLCASSLTSGRALGNEQFFGPGTRLTVL.

This clonotype has more than one count but fewer than ten. The chain employs TRBV29-1 and TRBJ2-5, with a tentative D call TRBD1 (5 bases). Germline V gene data show CDR1 as SQVTM and CDR2 as ANQGSEA. Trimming left V 2 bases short and J 7 bases short, with 17 bases between. The length of the CDR3 is 14 residues. The CDR3: CSVEKVGRDGTQYF. The CDR3, as DNA: TGCAGCGTTGAAAAGGTCGGCAGGGATGGGACCCAGTACTTC.

The chain links TRBV5-1 to TRBJ2-3, with 14 positions matching TRBD2. Germline-derived CDR1 and CDR2 are SGHRS and YFSETQ. V shed 3 bases, J shed 3 bases, and the junction held 18 bases outside the gene matches. This CDR3 has 21 amino acids. The chain's CDR3 is CASSSPPGLAGVLTETDTQYF. In nucleotides, the CDR3 is TGCGCCAGCAGCTCTCCCCCGGGACTAGCGGGAGTGCTGACCGAAACAGATACGCAGTATTTT. Complete variable domain (other parts from reference TRBV5-1 and TRBJ2-3): KAGVTQTPRYLIKTRGQQVTLSCSPISGHRSVSWYQQTPGQGLQFLFEYFSETQRNKGNFPGRFSGRQFSNSRSEMNVSTLELGDSALYLCASSSPPGLAGVLTETDTQYFGPGTRLTVL.

The V gene is TRBV20-1, the J gene TRBJ1-1; D unresolved. V gave up 3 bases and J gave up 0 bases, with 11 bases separating them. The germline V gene has CDR1 DFQATT and CDR2 SNEGSKA (reference sequence). The CDR3 length is 14 residues. The CDR3 nucleotides are TGCAGTGCTAGTGGACGGCCAATGAACACTGAAGCTTTCTTT. This codes for CSASGRPMNTEAFF.

Only a few counts were recorded for this clonotype. The rearrangement joins TRBV12-3 or TRBV12-4 to TRBJ1-1; 8 bases agree with TRBD1. V was pared by 6 bases and J by 0 bases, with 9 bases of the junction left unmatched. The CDR3 is 16 amino acids. CDR3: CASRPRGRGMNTEAFF. DNA for the CDR3: TGTGCCAGCAGGCCCAGGGGGCGCGGGATGAACACTGAAGCTTTCTTT.

The chain combines TRBV28 with TRBJ1-5; D is unclear. The germline V and J ends were trimmed by 7 bases and 3 bases, with 13 bases remaining between them. Germline V gene sequence: CDR1 MDHEN, CDR2 SYDVKM. The CDR3 totals 14 residues. DNA for the CDR3: TGTGCCAGCACCACGACGGGTTACAATCAGCCCCAGCATTTT. Its protein product is CASTTTGYNQPQHF.

Turning to this clonotype: A read error may be the cause here, since a much bigger clone is one base away. This sequence joins TRBV5-6 and TRBJ2-5, with TRBD2 identical over 12 bases. Looked up from germline, CDR1 is SGHDT and CDR2 is YYEEEE. The CDR3 is made up of 15 amino acids. CDR3 DNA: TGTGCCTGCAGCTTGCTAGCGGGGGGGCAGGAGACCCAGTACTTC. It yields the protein CACSLLAGGQETQYF.

The genes are TRBV5-1 and TRBJ2-5, with D perhaps matching TRBD1 (6 bases). Germline assignment: CDR1 SGHRS and CDR2 YFSETQ. The V and J ends lost 4 bases and 1 base respectively, with 11 bases between them. The CDR3 contains 14 residues. The CDR3 protein is CASSQTGLQETQYF. CDR3 DNA: TGCGCCAGCAGCCAAACAGGGCTCCAAGAGACCCAGTACTTC.

The table lists this clonotype with a few counts. The chain carries TRBV4-1 and TRBJ1-2, with unresolved D. Looked up from germline, CDR1 is MGHRA and CDR2 is YSYEKL. The ends were cut back, 3 bases at V and 4 bases at J, with 12 bases in the middle. There are 14 residues in the CDR3. The CDR3 coding sequence is TGCGCCAGCAGCCAGGGCGGGTCTACCTATGGCTACACCTTC. Its protein is CASSQGGSTYGYTF.

This clonotype has ten or more counts. The chain is built from TRBV27 and TRBJ2-7, with 7 bases fitting TRBD1. Looked up from germline, CDR1 is MNHEY and CDR2 is SMNVEV (reference sequence). V lost 5 bases to trimming and J lost 2 bases; unmatched junction nucleotides: 6. CDR3 length equals 14 residues. CDR3 in amino acids: CASSDGTEAYEQYF. The CDR3 coding sequence is TGTGCCAGCAGTGACGGGACAGAGGCCTACGAGCAGTACTTC.